This T cell receptor (beta chain) stems from a study of blood T cell repertoires in COVID-19 (dated by TCRdb to the early 2020s). Describing the broader study: Samples covering the acute and convalescent phases of COVID-19 were provided by collaborators in the United States, Italy and Spain. The prospective study material was composed of cDNA or gDNA derived from T cells, B-cell-depleted T cells, or PBMCs. Deeply sampled blood TCRbeta repertoires from subjects exposed to, actively infected with, or recovered from COVID-19 were included in the dataset. A freely available public database, intended as a resource for researchers studying the immune response to SARS-CoV-2, is where the repertoires were released. Samples were obtained from the ongoing ImmuneRACE study (first 160 participants) and from over 1,000 subjects provided by 6 global collaborators. The sample metadata nearly always contained a de-identified subject ID, COVID-19 status, age in years and sex. Where HLA class I and class II types were available, the types were taken from metadata supplied by the sample provider, not from assay-based typing. Summary of the overall study and its limitations: How much clinical and demographic metadata was included differed by source and by participant, and the metadata was provided uncurated.

CDR1 and CDR2, looked up from the germline V gene (reference sequence), are GTSNPN and SVGIG. From its cysteine to its phenylalanine, the CDR3 spans 13 amino acids. Of all the DNA, just the CDR3 is kept, 39 bases in frame from base 1. V sheds 0 bases and J sheds 11 bases, leaving 13 bases between their ends. The immunoSEQ Assay, a bias-controlled multiplex PCR, was used to amplify TCRbeta CDR3 regions from genomic DNA. In the original analysis: Within the assay, amplification of reference gene primers was used to estimate how many nucleated cells each sample contained. To quantify the absolute abundance of each unique TCRbeta CDR3 rearrangement, sequence reads were collapsed and filtered. For each sample, productive Simpson clonality was calculated as the square root of Simpson's diversity index over productive rearrangements. This immuneACCESS table, as held by TCRdb, lists in-frame sequences with V and J called but not all clones. Of the missing ones, under half trace to an unresolved V gene in checked studies; the others have no known cause. D and trimming were read from the DNA, whereas the V and J calls and clone size are those reported in that table. The sample table lists about 58,000 clones, about 87% of them with a count of one. The ten largest clones take up approximately 7% of the sample.

Whole blood was collected in K2EDTA tubes by collaborating institutions according to the institutions' own protocols. Collaborator samples were shipped for TCRbeta analysis as frozen whole blood, isolated PBMCs, or DNA extracted from either sample type. As for this clone: No cognate antigen has been identified for it. No qualities accompany the bases; no much larger clone lies one base away.

This TCR was recovered from a human donor with active COVID-19. The donor label of this sample is uncertain. The V and J segments used are TRBV30 and TRBJ1-4; the D segment could be TRBD1, given 6 matching bases. The sample consisted of peripheral blood. Here is the DNA: TGTGCCTGGAGTGTGAACAGGGAAGAGAAACTGTTTTTT. It encodes CAWSVNREEKLFF. This CDR3, with the reference TRBV30 and TRBJ1-4 proteins standing in past its ends, gives the full variable domain SQTIHQWPATLVQPVGSPLSLECTVEGTSNPNLYWYRQAAGRGLQLLFYSVGIGQISSEVPQNLSASRPQDRQFILSSKKLLLSDSGFYLCAWSVNREEKLFFGSGTQLSVL.